This T cell receptor beta chain was identified in a study of cytomegalovirus exposure and HLA in healthy donors. Study-level findings and limits: The study reported that TCR beta sequences accurately predicted HLA-A and HLA-B alleles in most subjects. Later on, an analysis found that several of the most significant clusters appeared to be linked to common viral pathogens, which included parvovirus B19.

The CDR3 spans 13 residues. CDR1 SGHVS and CDR2 FQNEAQ come from the germline V gene. The germline V and J ends were trimmed by 1 base and 7 bases, with 8 bases remaining between them. The PCR had 60 Vbeta and 13 Jbeta primers. Here immunoSEQ multiplex PCR was the method, and the copy in TCRdb shows in-frame clones only, minus some. This listing includes 150,000 to 200,000 clones. About this clone itself: The antigen remains unidentified.

The chain combines TRBV7-8 with TRBJ2-1, with a weak D call TRBD2 (5 bases). Sequencing used PBMCs. This receptor was taken from a woman aged 18-29 years in good health and CMV-seropositive. CDR3 protein: CASSLGERNEQFF. The CDR3, as DNA: TGTGCCAGCAGCTTAGGGGAGAGGAATGAGCAGTTCTTC.